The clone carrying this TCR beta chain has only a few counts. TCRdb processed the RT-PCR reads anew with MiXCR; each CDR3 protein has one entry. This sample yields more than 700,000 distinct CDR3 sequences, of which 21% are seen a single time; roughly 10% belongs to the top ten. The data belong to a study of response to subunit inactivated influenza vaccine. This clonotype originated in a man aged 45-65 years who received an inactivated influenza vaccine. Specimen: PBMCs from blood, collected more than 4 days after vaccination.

CDR3: CASSHLTYTEAFF. CDR3 nucleotides: TGTGCCAGCAGCCACCTGACCTACACTGAAGCTTTCTTT. This sequence joins TRBV6-1 and TRBJ1-1; no clear D gene. The ends were cut back, 6 bases at V and 3 bases at J, with 11 bases in the middle. Germline CDR1 reads MNHNS; CDR2 reads SASEGT. The CDR3 contains 13 residues.